Listed here are 5 T cell receptor beta chains from one sample, sequenced in a study of OX40 agonist ivuxolimab in advanced cancers. Repertoires were generated with immunoSEQ multiplex PCR, while TCRdb's copy carries only in-frame clones and drops some. The sample consists of about 10,000 clones, 70% to 80% of them appearing once. The sample here was CD4+ or CD8+ T cells sorted from blood, taken in a trial of the OX40 agonist ivuxolimab. These receptors originate from an adult with an advanced solid tumor such as melanoma, head and neck, liver or kidney cancer.

The chain employs TRBV9 and TRBJ2-1; D not resolved. The length of the CDR3 is 11 residues. Germline V lookup: CDR1 SGDLS, CDR2 YYNGEE. V was cut by 4 bases and J by 10 bases, with 9 bases left in between. CDR3 loop: CASSKGLEQFF. In DNA, the CDR3 is TGTGCCAGCAGCAAAGGTCTGGAGCAGTTCTTC.

The CDR3 coding sequence is TGTGCCAGCACCTTCGGAGGGGGGGCGCCCGGGGAGCTGTTTTTT. This translates into CASTFGGGAPGELFF. V gene TRBV5-6 combines with J gene TRBJ2-2, with D perhaps matching TRBD2 (7 bases). Looked up from germline, CDR1 is SGHDT and CDR2 is YYEEEE. V lost 6 bases to trimming and J lost 6 bases, with 18 bases between them. The CDR3 is made up of 15 amino acids.

The chain combines TRBV7-6 with TRBJ2-7; D is perhaps TRBD1 (5 bases). V gave up 1 base and J gave up 0 bases, with 13 bases separating them. CDR3 length equals 16 residues. CDR1 and CDR2 (germline): SGHVS, FNYEAQ. CDR3 residues: CASSLEGSGSSYEQYF. CDR3 coding DNA: TGTGCCAGCAGCTTAGAGGGGTCTGGTTCCTCCTACGAGCAGTACTTC.

A few counts support this clone. V is TRBV10-2 and J is TRBJ1-1; unclear D gene. V lost 2 bases and J 7 bases, leaving 17 bases between the germline ends. CDR3 size: 15 residues. Germline CDR1 is WSHSY and CDR2 is SAAADI. The CDR3 loop is CASSETALLGREAFF. The CDR3, as DNA: TGCGCCAGCAGTGAGACAGCACTTTTGGGCCGTGAAGCTTTCTTT.

The gene calls are TRBV28 and TRBJ2-6, with a tentative D call TRBD1 (6 bases). Germline V lookup: CDR1 MDHEN, CDR2 SYDVKM. Trimming cost V 5 bases and J 1 base, with 9 bases left between them. The CDR3 has 15 residues. As DNA, the CDR3 is TGTGCCAGCAGTGGAACAGGGTCTGGGGCCAACGTCCTGACTTTC. Protein product: CASSGTGSGANVLTF.